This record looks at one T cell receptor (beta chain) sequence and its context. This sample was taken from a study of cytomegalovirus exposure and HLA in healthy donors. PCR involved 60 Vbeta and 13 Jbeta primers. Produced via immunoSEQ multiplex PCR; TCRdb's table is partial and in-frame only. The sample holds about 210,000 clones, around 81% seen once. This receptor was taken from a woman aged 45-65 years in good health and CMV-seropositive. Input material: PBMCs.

The CDR3 nucleotides read TGCGCCAGCGCTAAAGCTTTCCTCCGGGACAGGGGTAACGACGAGCAGTACTTC. This translates into CASAKAFLRDRGNDEQYF. The rearrangement links TRBV4-1 to TRBJ2-7, with TRBD1 matching over 10 bases. Unmatched junction bases numbered 21, after V lost 8 bases and J lost 5 bases. The CDR3 is 18 amino acids. Germline V CDR1 and CDR2: MGHRA, YSYEKL.